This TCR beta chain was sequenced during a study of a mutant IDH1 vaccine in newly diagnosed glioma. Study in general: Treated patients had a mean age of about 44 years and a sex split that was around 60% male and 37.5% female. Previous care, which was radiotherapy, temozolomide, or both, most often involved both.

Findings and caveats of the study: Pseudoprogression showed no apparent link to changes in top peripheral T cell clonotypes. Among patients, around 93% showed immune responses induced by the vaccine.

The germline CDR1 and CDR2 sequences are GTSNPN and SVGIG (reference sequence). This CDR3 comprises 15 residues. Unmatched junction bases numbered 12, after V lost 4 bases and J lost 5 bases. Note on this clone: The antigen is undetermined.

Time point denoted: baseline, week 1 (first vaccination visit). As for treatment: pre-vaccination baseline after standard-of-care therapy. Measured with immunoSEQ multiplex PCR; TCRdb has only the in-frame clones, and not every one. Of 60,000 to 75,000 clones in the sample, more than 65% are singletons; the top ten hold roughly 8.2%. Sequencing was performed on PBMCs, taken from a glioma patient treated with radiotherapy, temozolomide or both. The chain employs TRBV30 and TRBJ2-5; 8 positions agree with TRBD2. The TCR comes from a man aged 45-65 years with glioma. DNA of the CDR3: TGTGCCTGGATCAAAACGGGGGGGCCTAGGGAGACCCAGTACTTC. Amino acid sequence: CAWIKTGGPRETQYF.